This T cell receptor (beta chain) is from a study of blood T cell repertoires in COVID-19. On the study more broadly: PBMCs, B-cell-depleted T cells, or T cells provided the cDNA or gDNA that made up the material.

Method: immunoSEQ multiplex PCR; TCRdb's copy keeps in-frame clones and lacks some. The table lists tens of thousands of clones, 80% of them singletons. The CDR3 runs 12 residues. CDR1 MGHDK and CDR2 SYGVNS come from the germline V gene. V shed 6 bases, J shed 7 bases, and the junction held 5 bases outside the gene matches. Sample: peripheral blood. The rearrangement links TRBV25-1 to TRBJ1-2; 7 nucleotides align to TRBD1. The receptor was isolated from a woman aged 70 to 79 with acute or convalescent COVID-19. The CDR3 DNA reads TGTGCCAGCAGGTTTCAGGGGGGTGGCTACACCTTC. This sequence encodes CASRFQGGGYTF.